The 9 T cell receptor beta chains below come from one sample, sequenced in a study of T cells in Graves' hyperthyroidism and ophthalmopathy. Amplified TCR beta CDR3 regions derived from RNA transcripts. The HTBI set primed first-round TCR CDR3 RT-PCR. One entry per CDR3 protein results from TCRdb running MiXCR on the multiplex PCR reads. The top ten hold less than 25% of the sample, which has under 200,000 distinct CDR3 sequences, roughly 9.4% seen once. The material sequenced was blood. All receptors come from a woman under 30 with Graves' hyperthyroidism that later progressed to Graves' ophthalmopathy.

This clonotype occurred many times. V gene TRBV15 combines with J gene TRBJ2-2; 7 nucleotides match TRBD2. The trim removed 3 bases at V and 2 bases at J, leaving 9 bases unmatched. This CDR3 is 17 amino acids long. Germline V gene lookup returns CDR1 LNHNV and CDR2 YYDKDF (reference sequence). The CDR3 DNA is TGTGCCACCAGCAGGGGCCGGGACTATCTTAACACCGGGGAGCTGTTTTTT. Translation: CATSRGRDYLNTGELFF.

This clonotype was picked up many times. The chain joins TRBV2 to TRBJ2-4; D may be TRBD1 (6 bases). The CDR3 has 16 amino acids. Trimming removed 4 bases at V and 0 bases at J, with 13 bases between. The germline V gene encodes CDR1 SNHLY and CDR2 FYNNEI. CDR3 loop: CASSARTEIAKNIQYF. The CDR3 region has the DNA TGTGCCAGCAGTGCCCGGACAGAAATAGCCAAAAACATTCAGTACTTC.

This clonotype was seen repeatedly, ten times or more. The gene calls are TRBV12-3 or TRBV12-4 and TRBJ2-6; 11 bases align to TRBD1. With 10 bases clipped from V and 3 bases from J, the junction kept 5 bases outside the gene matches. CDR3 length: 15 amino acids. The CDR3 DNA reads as TGTGCCACGGGACAGGGGGTCGGTGGGGCCAACGTCCTGACTTTC. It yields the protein CATGQGVGGANVLTF.

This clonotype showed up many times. The CDR3 DNA is TGTGCCAGCAGTTTGTATCCCAATGAGCAGTTCTTC. Protein product: CASSLYPNEQFF. The chain combines TRBV12-3 or TRBV12-4 with TRBJ2-1, with unresolved D. This CDR3 has 12 amino acids. Trimming removed 3 bases at V and 6 bases at J, with 6 bases between.

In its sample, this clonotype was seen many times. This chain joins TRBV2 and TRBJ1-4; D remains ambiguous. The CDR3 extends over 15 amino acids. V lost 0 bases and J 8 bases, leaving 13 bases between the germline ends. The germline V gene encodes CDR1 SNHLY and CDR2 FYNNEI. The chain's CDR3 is CASSEAKFGSEKLFF. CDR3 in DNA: TGTGCCAGCAGTGAAGCTAAATTTGGTTCGGAAAAACTGTTTTTT.

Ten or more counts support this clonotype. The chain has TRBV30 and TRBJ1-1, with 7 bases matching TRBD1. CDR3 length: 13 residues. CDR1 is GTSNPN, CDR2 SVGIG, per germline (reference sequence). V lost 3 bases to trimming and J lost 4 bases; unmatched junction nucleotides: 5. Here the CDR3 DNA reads TGTGCCTGGAGACAGGGGCCGAGCACTGAAGCTTTCTTT. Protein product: CAWRQGPSTEAFF.

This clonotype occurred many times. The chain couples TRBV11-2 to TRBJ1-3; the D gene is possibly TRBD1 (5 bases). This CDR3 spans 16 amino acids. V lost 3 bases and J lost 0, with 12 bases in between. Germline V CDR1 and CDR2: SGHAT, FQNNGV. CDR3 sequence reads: CASSLGRGNSGNTIYF. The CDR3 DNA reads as TGTGCCAGCAGCTTGGGGAGGGGTAACTCTGGAAACACCATATATTTT.

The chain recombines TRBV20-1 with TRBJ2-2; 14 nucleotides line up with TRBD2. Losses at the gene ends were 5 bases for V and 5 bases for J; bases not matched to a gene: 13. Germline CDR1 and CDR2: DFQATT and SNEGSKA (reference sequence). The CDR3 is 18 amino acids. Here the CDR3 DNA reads TGCAGTGCTGACCCCTCGACTAGCGGGGGGGCCAGGACCGGGGAGCTGTTTTTT. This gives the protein CSADPSTSGGARTGELFF.

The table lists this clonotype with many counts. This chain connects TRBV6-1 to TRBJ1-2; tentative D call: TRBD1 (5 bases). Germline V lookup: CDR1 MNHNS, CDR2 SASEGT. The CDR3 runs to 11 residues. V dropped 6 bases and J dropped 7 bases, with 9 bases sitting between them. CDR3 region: CASRQAAGYTF. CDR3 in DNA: TGTGCCAGCAGACAGGCCGCTGGCTACACCTTC.